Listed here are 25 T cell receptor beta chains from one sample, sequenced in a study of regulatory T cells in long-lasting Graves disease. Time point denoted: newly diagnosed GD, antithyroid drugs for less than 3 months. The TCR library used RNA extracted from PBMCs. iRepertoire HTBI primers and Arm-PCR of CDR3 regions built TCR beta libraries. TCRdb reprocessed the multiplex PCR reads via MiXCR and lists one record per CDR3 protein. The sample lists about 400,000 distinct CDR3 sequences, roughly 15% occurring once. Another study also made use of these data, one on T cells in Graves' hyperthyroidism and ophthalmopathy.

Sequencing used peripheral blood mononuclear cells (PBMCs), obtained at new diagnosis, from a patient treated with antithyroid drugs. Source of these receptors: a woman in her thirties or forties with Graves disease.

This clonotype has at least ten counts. This CDR3 is CASSVLDQYF. Written as DNA, the CDR3 is TGTGCCAGCAGTGTCCTAGACCAGTACTTC. The chain is built from TRBV2 and TRBJ2-5; D unresolved. Deletions cut 4 bases from V and 10 bases from J, with 7 bases between. This CDR3 is 10 amino acids long. The germline V gene encodes CDR1 SNHLY and CDR2 FYNNEI.

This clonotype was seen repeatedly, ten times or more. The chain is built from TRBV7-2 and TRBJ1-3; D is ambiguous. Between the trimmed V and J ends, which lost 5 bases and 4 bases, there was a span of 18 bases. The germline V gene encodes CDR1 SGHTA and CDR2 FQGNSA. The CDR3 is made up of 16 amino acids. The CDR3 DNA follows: TGTGCCAGCAGCACCCGGGCGGCAACGGGGGGAAACACCATATATTTT. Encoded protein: CASSTRAATGGNTIYF.

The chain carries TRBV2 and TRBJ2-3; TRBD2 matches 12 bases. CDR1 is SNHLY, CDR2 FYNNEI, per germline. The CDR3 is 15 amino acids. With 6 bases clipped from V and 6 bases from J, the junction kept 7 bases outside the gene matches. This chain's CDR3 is CASSGLAGPPDTQYF. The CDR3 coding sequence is TGTGCCAGCAGCGGACTAGCGGGACCGCCGGATACGCAGTATTTT.

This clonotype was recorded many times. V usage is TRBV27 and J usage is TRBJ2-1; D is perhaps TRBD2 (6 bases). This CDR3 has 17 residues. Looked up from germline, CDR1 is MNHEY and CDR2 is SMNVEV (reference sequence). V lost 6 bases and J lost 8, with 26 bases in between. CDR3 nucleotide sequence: TGTGCCAGCAGCCCCTTGGACTACATTAAAGGTAGAGATGAGCAGTTCTTC. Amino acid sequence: CASSPLDYIKGRDEQFF.

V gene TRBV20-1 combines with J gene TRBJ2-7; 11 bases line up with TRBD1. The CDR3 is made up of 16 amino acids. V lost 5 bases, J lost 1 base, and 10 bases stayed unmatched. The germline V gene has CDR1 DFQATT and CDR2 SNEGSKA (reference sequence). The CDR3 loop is CSAPEGGTGGSYEQYF. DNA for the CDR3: TGCAGTGCTCCAGAGGGGGGGACAGGGGGGTCCTACGAGCAGTACTTC.

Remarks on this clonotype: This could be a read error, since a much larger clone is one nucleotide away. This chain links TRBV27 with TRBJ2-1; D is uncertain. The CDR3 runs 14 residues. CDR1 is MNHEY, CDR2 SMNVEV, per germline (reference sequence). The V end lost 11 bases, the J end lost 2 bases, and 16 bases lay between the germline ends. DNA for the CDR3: TGTGCCGGCACCCATGACTCCACCTACAATGAGCAGTTCTTC. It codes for CAGTHDSTYNEQFF.

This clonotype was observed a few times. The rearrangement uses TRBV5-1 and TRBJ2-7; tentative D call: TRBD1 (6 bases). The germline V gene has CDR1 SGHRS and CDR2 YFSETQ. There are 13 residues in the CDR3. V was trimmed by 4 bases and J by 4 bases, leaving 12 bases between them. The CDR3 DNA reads TGCGCCAGCAGCCCCGGGACAATTTACGAGCAGTACTTC. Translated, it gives CASSPGTIYEQYF.

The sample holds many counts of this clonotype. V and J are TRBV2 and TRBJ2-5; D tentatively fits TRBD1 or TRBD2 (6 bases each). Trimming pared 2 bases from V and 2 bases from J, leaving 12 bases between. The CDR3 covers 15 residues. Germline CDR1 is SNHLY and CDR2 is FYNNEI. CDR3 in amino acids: CASSELRGPQETQYF. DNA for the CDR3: TGTGCCAGCAGTGAACTTCGGGGGCCACAAGAGACCCAGTACTTC.

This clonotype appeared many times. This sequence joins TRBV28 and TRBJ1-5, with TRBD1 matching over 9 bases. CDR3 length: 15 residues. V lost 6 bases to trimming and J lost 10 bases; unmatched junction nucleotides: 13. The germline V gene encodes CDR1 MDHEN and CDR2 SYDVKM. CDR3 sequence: CASRPTGGPVNPQHF. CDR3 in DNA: TGTGCCAGCAGACCTACAGGGGGCCCAGTCAATCCCCAGCATTTT.

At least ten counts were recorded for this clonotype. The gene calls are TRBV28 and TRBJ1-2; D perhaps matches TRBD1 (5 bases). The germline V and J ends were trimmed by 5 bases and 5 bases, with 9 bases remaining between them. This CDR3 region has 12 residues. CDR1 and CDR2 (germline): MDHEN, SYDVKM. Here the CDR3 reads CASSPRQYGYTF. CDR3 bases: TGTGCCAGCAGTCCAAGACAGTATGGCTACACCTTC.

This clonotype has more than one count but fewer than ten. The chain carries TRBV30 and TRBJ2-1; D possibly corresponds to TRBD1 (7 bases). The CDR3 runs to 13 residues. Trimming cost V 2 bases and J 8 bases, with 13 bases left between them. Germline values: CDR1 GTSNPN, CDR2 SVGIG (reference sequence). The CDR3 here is CAWSQGGSDEQFF. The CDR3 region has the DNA TGTGCCTGGAGTCAGGGGGGTAGCGATGAGCAGTTCTTC. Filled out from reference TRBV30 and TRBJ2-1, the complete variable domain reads SQTIHQWPATLVQPVGSPLSLECTVEGTSNPNLYWYRQAAGRGLQLLFYSVGIGQISSEVPQNLSASRPQDRQFILSSKKLLLSDSGFYLCAWSQGGSDEQFFGPGTRLTVL.

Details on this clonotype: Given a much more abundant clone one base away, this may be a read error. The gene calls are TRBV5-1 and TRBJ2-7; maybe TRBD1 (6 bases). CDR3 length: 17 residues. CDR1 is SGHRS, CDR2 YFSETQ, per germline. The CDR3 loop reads CASSPPPSTGLSYEQHF. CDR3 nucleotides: TGCGCCAGCAGCCCACCTCCTTCGACAGGACTCTCCTACGAGCAGCACTTC.

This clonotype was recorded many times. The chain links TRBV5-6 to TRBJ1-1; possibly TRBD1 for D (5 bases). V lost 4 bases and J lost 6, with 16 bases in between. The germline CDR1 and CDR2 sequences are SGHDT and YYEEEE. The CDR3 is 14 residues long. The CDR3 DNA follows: TGTGCCAGCAGCCCCGGGACGACTCTCTCTGAAGCTTTCTTT. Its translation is CASSPGTTLSEAFF.

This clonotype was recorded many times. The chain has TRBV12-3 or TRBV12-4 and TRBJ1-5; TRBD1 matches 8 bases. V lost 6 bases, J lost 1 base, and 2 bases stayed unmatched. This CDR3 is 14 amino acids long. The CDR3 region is CASSRQGSNQPQHF. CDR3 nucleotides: TGTGCCAGCAGCCGACAGGGGAGCAATCAGCCCCAGCATTTT.

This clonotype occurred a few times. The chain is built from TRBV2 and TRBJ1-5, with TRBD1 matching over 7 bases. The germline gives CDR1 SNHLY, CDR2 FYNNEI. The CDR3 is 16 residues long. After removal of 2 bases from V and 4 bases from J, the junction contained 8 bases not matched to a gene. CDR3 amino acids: CASSEYGGQLNQPQHF. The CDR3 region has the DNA TGTGCCAGCAGTGAATACGGGGGACAGCTTAATCAGCCCCAGCATTTT.

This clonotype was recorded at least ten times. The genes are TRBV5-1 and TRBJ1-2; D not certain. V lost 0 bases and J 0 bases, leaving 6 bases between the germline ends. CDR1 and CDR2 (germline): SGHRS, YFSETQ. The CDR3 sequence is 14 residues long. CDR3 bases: TGCGCCAGCAGCTTGGCGGGTGCTAACTATGGCTACACCTTC. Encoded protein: CASSLAGANYGYTF.

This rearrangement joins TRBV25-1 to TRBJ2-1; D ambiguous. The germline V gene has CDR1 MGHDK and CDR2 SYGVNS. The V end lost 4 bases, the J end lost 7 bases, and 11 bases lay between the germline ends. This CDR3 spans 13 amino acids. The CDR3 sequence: CASSGDRLNEQFF. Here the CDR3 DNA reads TGTGCCAGCAGTGGTGACCGTCTTAATGAGCAGTTCTTC.

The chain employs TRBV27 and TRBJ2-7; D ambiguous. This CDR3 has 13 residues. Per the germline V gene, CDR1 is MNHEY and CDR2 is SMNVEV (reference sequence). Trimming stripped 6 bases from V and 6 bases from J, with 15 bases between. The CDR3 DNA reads TGTGCCAGCAGCACGAATGGCTTGTGCGAGCAGTACTTC. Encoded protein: CASSTNGLCEQYF.

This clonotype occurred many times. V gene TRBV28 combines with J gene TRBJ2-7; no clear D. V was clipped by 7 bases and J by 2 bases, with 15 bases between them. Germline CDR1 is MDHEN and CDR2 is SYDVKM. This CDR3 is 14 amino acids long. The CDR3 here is CASTQNGRAYEQYF. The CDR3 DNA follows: TGTGCCAGCACCCAAAACGGCCGGGCCTACGAGCAGTACTTC.

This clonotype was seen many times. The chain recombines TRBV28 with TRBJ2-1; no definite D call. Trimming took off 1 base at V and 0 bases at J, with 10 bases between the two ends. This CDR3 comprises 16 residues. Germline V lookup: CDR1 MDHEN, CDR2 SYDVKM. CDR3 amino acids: CASSLSGLLSYNEQFF. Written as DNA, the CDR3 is TGTGCCAGCAGTTTATCAGGTCTCCTCTCCTACAATGAGCAGTTCTTC.

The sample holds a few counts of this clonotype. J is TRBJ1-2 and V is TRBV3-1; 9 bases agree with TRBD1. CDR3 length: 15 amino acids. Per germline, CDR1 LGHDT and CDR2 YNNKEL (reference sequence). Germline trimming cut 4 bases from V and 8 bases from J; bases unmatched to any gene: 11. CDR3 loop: CASSRLGGQGRGYTF. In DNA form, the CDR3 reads TGTGCCAGCAGCCGCCTAGGGGGACAGGGAAGAGGCTACACCTTC.

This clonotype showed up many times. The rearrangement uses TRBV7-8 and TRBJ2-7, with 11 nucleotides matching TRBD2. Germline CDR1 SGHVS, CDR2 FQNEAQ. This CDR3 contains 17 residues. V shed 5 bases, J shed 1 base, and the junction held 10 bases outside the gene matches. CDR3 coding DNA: TGTGCCAGCAGCCTGCCCTCGGGGACTAGCGGTTCCTACGAGCAGTACTTC. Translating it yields CASSLPSGTSGSYEQYF.

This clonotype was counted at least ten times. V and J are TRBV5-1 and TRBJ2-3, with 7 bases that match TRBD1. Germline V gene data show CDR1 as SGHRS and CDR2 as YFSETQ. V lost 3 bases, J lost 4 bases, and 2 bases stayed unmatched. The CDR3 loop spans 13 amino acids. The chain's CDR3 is CASSWGQSDTQYF. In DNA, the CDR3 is TGCGCCAGCAGCTGGGGACAGTCAGATACGCAGTATTTT.

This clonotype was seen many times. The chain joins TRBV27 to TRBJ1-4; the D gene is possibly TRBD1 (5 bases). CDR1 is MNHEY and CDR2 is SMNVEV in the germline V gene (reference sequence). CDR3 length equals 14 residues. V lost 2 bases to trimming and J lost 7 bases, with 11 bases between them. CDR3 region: CASSLVEGSEKLFF. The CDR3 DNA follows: TGTGCCAGCAGTTTAGTGGAGGGGTCTGAAAAACTGTTTTTT.

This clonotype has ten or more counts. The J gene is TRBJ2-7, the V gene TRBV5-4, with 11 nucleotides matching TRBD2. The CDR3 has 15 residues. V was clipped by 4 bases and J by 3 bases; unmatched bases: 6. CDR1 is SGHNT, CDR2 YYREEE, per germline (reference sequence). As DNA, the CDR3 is TGTGCCAGCAGCGTGACTAGCGGGACTGGCTACGAGCAGTACTTC. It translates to CASSVTSGTGYEQYF. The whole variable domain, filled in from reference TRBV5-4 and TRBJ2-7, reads ETGVTQSPTHLIKTRGQQVTLRCSSQSGHNTVSWYQQALGQGPQFIFQYYREEENGRGNFPPRFSGLQFPNYSSELNVNALELDDSALYLCASSVTSGTGYEQYFGPGTRLTVT.